One sample yielded the 14 T cell receptor beta chains listed below, sequenced in a study of T-cell memory formation after mild COVID-19. TCRdb called the 5' RACE reads again in MiXCR, with one record for every CDR3 protein. The sample has approximately 480,000 distinct CDR3 sequences, 15% to 20% seen once. Sample: PBMCs or a T cell subset sorted from them (not recorded which). Receptors were obtained from an adult woman who had mild COVID-19 (a few samples of this study predate the infection). Cell type and time point are not known.

The chain is built from TRBV5-4 and TRBJ1-6; D is possibly TRBD1 (5 bases). The V end was cut by 1 base, the J end by 8 bases, with 10 bases between. The CDR3 loop spans 14 amino acids. The V gene's germline CDR1 is SGHNT and CDR2 YYREEE (reference sequence). The CDR3: CASSLQGRDSPLHF. In DNA, the CDR3 is TGTGCCAGCAGCTTGCAGGGTAGGGATTCACCCCTCCACTTT.

The chain carries TRBV5-1 and TRBJ2-1, with 11 bases fitting TRBD2. Germline lookup yields CDR1 SGHRS and CDR2 YFSETQ. CDR3 length: 15 amino acids. The trim removed 2 bases at V and 10 bases at J, leaving 8 bases unmatched. In DNA, the CDR3 is TGCGCCAGCAGCTTTGGTACTAGCGGGAGTGGCGAGCAGTTCTTC. This encodes CASSFGTSGSGEQFF.

Details on this clonotype: A read error may explain this, as a much larger clone is one base away. In this CDR3 the conserved last residue, phenylalanine or tryptophan, is missing, so a read error is likely. The V gene is TRBV25-1, the J gene TRBJ2-7; 7 bases map to TRBD2. V gave up 6 bases and J gave up 4 bases; unmatched junction bases: 6. In germline, CDR1 is MGHDK, CDR2 SYGVNS. This CDR3 has 13 amino acids. CDR3 in amino acids: CASSWEGRYEQYL. The CDR3 bases are TGTGCCAGCAGCTGGGAGGGCCGATACGAGCAGTACTTA.

V gene TRBV10-2 combines with J gene TRBJ2-7; no definite D call. Trimming shortened V by 3 bases and J by 3 bases, and 6 bases separated the two germline ends. CDR3 size: 12 residues. Germline V CDR1 and CDR2: WSHSY, SAAADI. The CDR3 region has the DNA TGCGCCAGCAGTGATTGGGGCTACGAGCAGTACTTC. It yields the protein CASSDWGYEQYF.

The rearrangement joins TRBV9 to TRBJ2-7; 7 bases map to TRBD2. The CDR3 runs to 16 residues. Germline values: CDR1 SGDLS, CDR2 YYNGEE. V was clipped by 4 bases and J by 0 bases; unmatched bases: 10. The CDR3 region has the DNA TGTGCCAGCAGCTTGATTAGCGGGTCACCCTCCTACGAGCAGTACTTC. This codes for CASSLISGSPSYEQYF.

This clonotype turned up a few times. The rearrangement links TRBV5-4 to TRBJ1-1; no firm D call. Germline loops: CDR1 SGHNT, CDR2 YYREEE (reference sequence). V lost 4 bases to trimming and J lost 4 bases, with 11 bases between them. The CDR3 is 13 amino acids. The CDR3 protein is CASSENVVTEAFF. The DNA of the CDR3 is TGTGCCAGCAGCGAAAACGTGGTCACTGAAGCTTTCTTT.

This clonotype appeared a few times. The chain combines TRBV7-6 with TRBJ2-7; maybe TRBD1 (6 bases). CDR1 and CDR2 (germline): SGHVS, FNYEAQ. This CDR3 contains 12 residues. V was clipped by 4 bases and J by 5 bases, with 9 bases between them. In DNA, the CDR3 is TGTGCCAGCAGCTCAACAGGGCACGAGCAGTACTTC. Its protein product is CASSSTGHEQYF.

The sample holds a few counts of this clonotype. J is TRBJ2-7 and V is TRBV7-2; no firm D call. This CDR3 comprises 14 residues. The germline gives CDR1 SGHTA, CDR2 FQGNSA. The V end lost 5 bases, the J end lost 0 bases, and 11 bases lay between the germline ends. This chain's CDR3 is CASSHQLSSYEQYF. DNA for the CDR3: TGTGCCAGCAGCCATCAGCTAAGCTCCTACGAGCAGTACTTC.

This clonotype was counted ten times or more. V usage is TRBV30 and J usage is TRBJ2-1, with 7 bases that match TRBD2. V lost 4 bases and J lost 5; bases outside the gene matches: 8. This CDR3 region has 14 residues. Germline V lookup: CDR1 GTSNPN, CDR2 SVGIG (reference sequence). The CDR3 DNA follows: TGTGCCTGGATTATGGCTAGCGGTGACAATGAGCAGTTCTTC. This sequence encodes CAWIMASGDNEQFF.

This chain links TRBV19 with TRBJ2-7; 7 bases are a match to TRBD2. Germline V gene data show CDR1 as LNHDA and CDR2 as SQIVND (reference sequence). The CDR3 length is 16 residues. Trimming removed 5 bases from V and 3 bases from J; junction bases left unmatched: 13. The CDR3 sequence is CASSPRRGGRVYEQYF. In DNA form, the CDR3 reads TGTGCCAGTAGTCCCCGAAGGGGCGGGAGAGTCTACGAGCAGTACTTC.

The table lists this clonotype with many counts. The chain couples TRBV5-6 to TRBJ2-5; D remains ambiguous. Per germline, CDR1 SGHDT and CDR2 YYEEEE. The CDR3 runs to 15 residues. V lost 0 bases, J lost 5 bases, and 14 bases lay in between. CDR3: CASSLVAAGRETQYF. CDR3 bases: TGTGCCAGCAGCTTGGTGGCCGCCGGACGGGAGACCCAGTACTTC.

The chain uses TRBV7-9 and TRBJ2-2; D call uncertain. V was trimmed by 3 bases and J by 7 bases, leaving 6 bases between them. Germline CDR1 SEHNR, CDR2 FQNEAQ (reference sequence). The length of the CDR3 is 12 residues. The CDR3 loop reads CASSFKLGELFF. Here the CDR3 DNA reads TGTGCCAGCAGCTTTAAGCTCGGGGAGCTGTTTTTT.

This clonotype was counted between two and nine times. The chain couples TRBV4-1 to TRBJ2-5, with D possibly TRBD2 on 5 matching bases. The germline V gene encodes CDR1 MGHRA and CDR2 YSYEKL. This CDR3 spans 14 amino acids. Trimming removed 4 bases from V and 5 bases from J, with 14 bases in between. The CDR3 DNA reads TGCGCCAGCAGCCCCCGGGAAACCGGGGAGACCCAGTACTTC. This codes for CASSPRETGETQYF.

The chain is built from TRBV20-1 and TRBJ2-7; D gene uncertain. The CDR3 extends over 15 amino acids. Germline CDR1 is DFQATT and CDR2 is SNEGSKA (reference sequence). V was trimmed by 0 bases and J by 2 bases, leaving 14 bases between them. The CDR3 sequence: CSARDPLRPPYEQYF. DNA for the CDR3: TGCAGTGCTAGAGACCCCTTGAGACCCCCCTACGAGCAGTACTTC.